One sample yielded the 32 T cell receptor beta chains listed below, sequenced in a study of cytomegalovirus exposure and HLA in healthy donors. Primers: 60 Vbeta forward and 13 Jbeta reverse. Profiled with immunoSEQ multiplex PCR; TCRdb holds only in-frame clones, not every one. This sample has 110,000 or so clones; approximately 80% occur once, and the top ten carry 2% to 3%. Sequenced: PBMCs. Receptor source: a female donor in good health and CMV-seronegative.

This chain connects TRBV27 to TRBJ1-2; the D is unclear. Germline values: CDR1 MNHEY, CDR2 SMNVEV (reference sequence). The CDR3 contains 14 residues. The V and J ends lost 3 bases and 8 bases respectively, with 16 bases between them. CDR3 amino acids: CASSFSERYKGYTF. CDR3 bases: TGTGCCAGCAGTTTCTCAGAGCGTTATAAGGGCTACACCTTC.

The V call is TRBV5-6, the J call TRBJ1-5, with 8 bases identical to TRBD1. Germline values: CDR1 SGHDT, CDR2 YYEEEE. This CDR3 is built from 16 residues. J gave up 6 bases and V 0 bases, and 8 bases lay outside the gene matches. The CDR3: CASSLAGQGLGQPQHF. The DNA of the CDR3 is TGTGCCAGCAGCTTGGCCGGACAGGGCCTCGGTCAGCCCCAGCATTTT.

The rearrangement uses TRBV5-6 and TRBJ1-4, with D unclear. In germline, CDR1 is SGHDT, CDR2 YYEEEE. Trimming pared 4 bases from V and 6 bases from J, leaving 16 bases between. CDR3 length equals 15 residues. CDR3 in amino acids: CASSKRAGTDEKLFF. DNA of the CDR3: TGTGCCAGCAGCAAAAGAGCGGGTACCGATGAAAAACTGTTTTTT. The full variable domain, rest sourced from reference TRBV5-6 and TRBJ1-4, is DAGVTQSPTHLIKTRGQQVTLRCSPKSGHDTVSWYQQALGQGPQFIFQYYEEEERQRGNFPDRFSGHQFPNYSSELNVNALLLGDSALYLCASSKRAGTDEKLFFGSGTQLSVL.

This clone turned up a few times. The chain has TRBV5-1 and TRBJ1-1; D remains ambiguous. The CDR3 has 15 residues. The V end was cut by 0 bases, the J end by 1 base, with 10 bases between. Looked up from germline, CDR1 is SGHRS and CDR2 is YFSETQ. The CDR3 coding sequence is TGCGCCAGCAGCTTGGGCGGCAGATCGAACACTGAAGCTTTCTTT. Translating gives CASSLGGRSNTEAFF.

This clone is a singleton in its sample. The genes are TRBV11-2 and TRBJ2-1; 10 bases line up with TRBD2. Trimming removed 1 base from V and 6 bases from J; junction bases left unmatched: 3. Germline V gene data show CDR1 as SGHAT and CDR2 as FQNNGV. The CDR3 is made up of 15 amino acids. CDR3 in amino acids: CASSLAAGGLNEQFF. CDR3 nucleotides: TGTGCCAGCAGCTTAGCAGCGGGGGGGCTCAATGAGCAGTTCTTC.

The chain joins TRBV6-1 to TRBJ2-1; 12 bases are a match to TRBD2. The germline gives CDR1 MNHNS, CDR2 SASEGT. This CDR3 has 16 residues. V dropped 2 bases and J dropped 8; count of bases not matched to a gene: 7. DNA for the CDR3: TGTGCCAGCAGTGAACGCCTAGCGGGGGGGGCGGATGAGCAGTTCTTC. This encodes CASSERLAGGADEQFF.

The chain recombines TRBV10-1 with TRBJ2-1, with D perhaps TRBD1 (5 bases). The germline CDR1 and CDR2 sequences are WNHNN and SYGVQD (reference sequence). The CDR3 has 13 residues. The V end lost 4 bases, the J end lost 6 bases, and 10 bases lay between the germline ends. The CDR3 bases are TGCGCCAGCAGTGGATCAGGGTTCAATGAGCAGTTCTTC. Translated, it gives CASSGSGFNEQFF.

This clone came up once. The J gene is TRBJ2-3, the V gene TRBV7-8, with 12 bases fitting TRBD2. V lost 5 bases and J lost 5; bases outside the gene matches: 5. Germline V gene sequence: CDR1 SGHVS, CDR2 FQNEAQ. The CDR3 extends over 15 amino acids. The CDR3 nucleotides are TGTGCCAGCAGCCCTAGCGGGGGGGCGGTAGATACGCAGTATTTT. Protein product: CASSPSGGAVDTQYF.

The J gene is TRBJ2-1, the V gene TRBV19, with TRBD1 matching over 9 bases. CDR1 is LNHDA, CDR2 SQIVND, per germline (reference sequence). After removal of 1 base from V and 3 bases from J, the junction contained 4 bases not matched to a gene. The CDR3 has 16 amino acids. For the CDR3, the DNA is TGTGCCAGTAGTATAGTACCGACAGGGGGCTACAATGAGCAGTTCTTC. This encodes CASSIVPTGGYNEQFF.

This chain links TRBV5-8 with TRBJ2-7, with a weak D call TRBD1 (5 bases). The CDR3 runs 13 residues. Trimming left V 7 bases short and J 1 base short, with 12 bases between. Germline V gives CDR1 SGHTS, CDR2 YDEGEE. CDR3 region: CASRNDSSYEQYF. CDR3 nucleotide sequence: TGTGCCAGCCGAAACGACAGTTCCTACGAGCAGTACTTC.

This clone appeared a few times. V is TRBV7-9 and J is TRBJ1-1; no firm D call. The V gene's germline CDR1 is SEHNR and CDR2 FQNEAQ (reference sequence). Trimming removed 1 base from V and 0 bases from J, with 9 bases in between. This CDR3 is built from 15 residues. The CDR3, as DNA: TGTGCCAGCAGCTTAGTATCGGTATTGAACACTGAAGCTTTCTTT. Encoded protein: CASSLVSVLNTEAFF. Full variable domain (missing parts from reference TRBV7-9 and TRBJ1-1): DTGVSQNPRHKITKRGQNVTFRCDPISEHNRLYWYRQTLGQGPEFLTYFQNEAQLEKSRLLSDRFSAERPKGSFSTLEIQRTEQGDSAMYLCASSLVSVLNTEAFFGQGTRLTVV.

The chain combines TRBV5-4 with TRBJ2-3; TRBD2 is a possible D gene (6 bases). This CDR3 is 13 amino acids long. V was cut by 7 bases and J by 3 bases, with 12 bases left in between. Germline assignment: CDR1 SGHNT and CDR2 YYREEE (reference sequence). CDR3 loop: CASAGLVTDTQYF. As DNA, the CDR3 is TGTGCCAGCGCGGGACTGGTGACAGATACGCAGTATTTT. The full variable domain, rest sourced from reference TRBV5-4 and TRBJ2-3, is ETGVTQSPTHLIKTRGQQVTLRCSSQSGHNTVSWYQQALGQGPQFIFQYYREEENGRGNFPPRFSGLQFPNYSSELNVNALELDDSALYLCASAGLVTDTQYFGPGTRLTVL.

V is TRBV12-5 and J is TRBJ1-2; no definite D call. CDR3 length: 15 residues. Per germline, CDR1 LGHNT and CDR2 FRNRAP. The germline V and J ends were trimmed by 0 bases and 8 bases, with 16 bases remaining between them. CDR3 sequence: CASGLVRSGEDGYTF. The DNA for the CDR3 is TGTGCTAGTGGTTTGGTACGATCCGGGGAGGACGGCTACACCTTC.

The V call is TRBV5-1, the J call TRBJ2-2; weak D call: TRBD1 (5 bases). Germline assignment: CDR1 SGHRS and CDR2 YFSETQ. The CDR3 extends over 15 amino acids. Trimming took off 2 bases at V and 1 base at J, with 9 bases between the two ends. The CDR3 loop is CASSFWGQNTGELFF. The CDR3 nucleotides are TGCGCCAGCAGCTTCTGGGGCCAGAACACCGGGGAGCTGTTTTTT.

CDR3 nucleotides: TGTGCCAGCAGCTCGGGACTAGCGGGGGCCAACTACGAGCAGTACTTC. Translation: CASSSGLAGANYEQYF. The chain uses TRBV7-6 and TRBJ2-5; 14 bases line up with TRBD2. The tail of the sequence fits TRBJ2-7 better, so the J call may be wrong. This CDR3 has 16 amino acids. Germline lookup yields CDR1 SGHVS and CDR2 FNYEAQ.

The chain uses TRBV13 and TRBJ2-1, with TRBD2 matching 7 bases. V shed 0 bases, J shed 8 bases, and the junction held 7 bases outside the gene matches. The CDR3 sequence is 15 residues long. Looked up from germline, CDR1 is PRHDT and CDR2 is FYEKMQ (reference sequence). The CDR3 DNA reads TGTGCCAGCAGCTTAGGGATCGGGGGAGGGGATGAGCAGTTCTTC. Its protein is CASSLGIGGGDEQFF.

The CDR3 sequence is CASSFFTVQETQYF. The CDR3 DNA reads as TGTGCCAGCAGCTTCTTTACAGTCCAAGAGACCCAGTACTTC. The chain couples TRBV11-2 to TRBJ2-5; no firm D call. The CDR3 totals 14 residues. CDR1 SGHAT and CDR2 FQNNGV come from the germline V gene. Trimming pared 3 bases from V and 1 base from J, leaving 9 bases between.

This clone was found once. The rearrangement joins TRBV4-2 to TRBJ2-1; 9 positions match TRBD1. The CDR3 is 15 residues long. Per the germline V gene, CDR1 is LGHNA and CDR2 is YNFKEQ. Trimming removed 4 bases from V and 5 bases from J; junction bases left unmatched: 6. This CDR3 reads CASSPVGTGNNEQFF. The DNA for the CDR3 is TGTGCCAGCAGCCCAGTGGGGACAGGGAACAATGAGCAGTTCTTC.

The chain uses TRBV6-5 and TRBJ1-2; 9 bases match TRBD1. CDR1 is MNHEY and CDR2 is SVGAGI in the germline V gene. This CDR3 is built from 14 residues. V was clipped by 6 bases and J by 8 bases; unmatched bases: 10. CDR3 in DNA: TGTGCCAGCAGCCCTAACACAGGGGGCGGCGGCTACACCTTC. It yields the protein CASSPNTGGGGYTF.

The chain carries TRBV7-2 and TRBJ2-2; TRBD2 might be the D (5 bases). Per the germline V gene, CDR1 is SGHTA and CDR2 is FQGNSA. This CDR3 is 14 amino acids long. V was cut by 4 bases and J by 3 bases, with 9 bases left in between. This CDR3 reads CASSSTSHTGELFF. The CDR3 DNA sequence: TGTGCCAGCAGCTCTACTAGTCACACCGGGGAGCTGTTTTTT.

The chain joins TRBV2 to TRBJ2-3; TRBD1 agrees at 12 bases. The germline V gene has CDR1 SNHLY and CDR2 FYNNEI. V was clipped by 6 bases and J by 4 bases; unmatched bases: 11. The CDR3 spans 17 residues. The CDR3 sequence is CASRDGTGGRRADTQYF. The CDR3 bases are TGTGCCAGCAGGGACGGGACAGGGGGCAGGAGGGCAGATACGCAGTATTTT.

Here the CDR3 DNA reads TGTGCCAGCAGCCAAGGACTAGGGGCCTACGAGCAGTACTTC. It specifies CASSQGLGAYEQYF. The chain joins TRBV6-5 to TRBJ2-7, with 7 nucleotides matching TRBD2. Germline V gives CDR1 MNHEY, CDR2 SVGAGI. The CDR3 length is 14 residues. Trimming took 6 bases from V and 2 from J; bases not matched to a gene: 7.

The chain employs TRBV4-1 and TRBJ2-3; TRBD2 matches at 11 bases. The CDR3 runs 17 residues. Unmatched junction bases numbered 3, after V lost 0 bases and J lost 1 base. Germline assignment: CDR1 MGHRA and CDR2 YSYEKL. The CDR3 here is CASSQDIAGGGTDTQYF. DNA for the CDR3: TGCGCCAGCAGCCAAGATATAGCGGGGGGGGGCACAGATACGCAGTATTTT.

The chain combines TRBV11-2 with TRBJ2-5; D is perhaps TRBD1 (8 bases). CDR3 size: 15 residues. Germline V CDR1 and CDR2: SGHAT, FQNNGV. With 3 bases removed from V and 2 bases from J, the gap between germline ends came to 13 bases. The CDR3 reads CASSLGGDRQETQYF. The CDR3 DNA reads TGTGCCAGCAGCTTGGGGGGGGACAGGCAAGAGACCCAGTACTTC.

The J gene is TRBJ2-1, the V gene TRBV23-1; TRBD2 is a possible D gene (6 bases). TRBV23-1 falls under the ORF class, with uncertain function. This CDR3 contains 18 residues. Trimming cost V 8 bases and J 4 bases, with 27 bases left between them. DNA for the CDR3: TGCGCCAGCGGTAATGGAAGACTAGACCATCCGGTATACAATGAGCAGTTCTTC. Translation gives CASGNGRLDHPVYNEQFF.

This chain links TRBV30 with TRBJ1-2; D is perhaps TRBD1 (5 bases). CDR1 is GTSNPN and CDR2 is SVGIG in the germline V gene (reference sequence). This CDR3 is built from 12 residues. Trimming took off 2 bases at V and 8 bases at J, with 12 bases between the two ends. CDR3 nucleotide sequence: TGTGCCTGGAGTCTAGGGGTTGGAGGCTACACCTTC. This sequence encodes CAWSLGVGGYTF. Combining the CDR3 with reference TRBV30 and TRBJ1-2 gives the whole variable domain SQTIHQWPATLVQPVGSPLSLECTVEGTSNPNLYWYRQAAGRGLQLLFYSVGIGQISSEVPQNLSASRPQDRQFILSSKKLLLSDSGFYLCAWSLGVGGYTFGSGTRLTVV.

CDR3 DNA: TGTGCCAGCAGCTCCGCGGGGGTCGATGAAAAACTGTTTTTT. Protein sequence: CASSSAGVDEKLFF. The rearrangement uses TRBV5-6 and TRBJ1-4, with D perhaps TRBD1 (5 bases). V was pared by 3 bases and J by 6 bases, with 12 bases between. Germline CDR1 and CDR2: SGHDT and YYEEEE. There are 14 residues in the CDR3.

The V and J genes are TRBV18 and TRBJ1-2, with D possibly TRBD1 on 6 matching bases. Per germline, CDR1 KGHSH and CDR2 LQKENI. This CDR3 is 16 amino acids long. Between the trimmed V and J ends, which lost 0 bases and 7 bases, there was a span of 18 bases. The CDR3 loop is CASSPPAGGGSGGYTF. CDR3 nucleotides: TGTGCCAGCTCACCACCGGCGGGGGGCGGTAGCGGTGGCTACACCTTC.

This chain uses TRBV30 with TRBJ2-3; the D gene is possibly TRBD1 (6 bases). Germline values: CDR1 GTSNPN, CDR2 SVGIG (reference sequence). Trimming removed 3 bases at V and 8 bases at J, with 18 bases between. The CDR3 consists of 14 residues. In nucleotides, the CDR3 is TGTGCCTGGAGCTTAGGGACACCGGGCGGTACGCAGTATTTT. Protein: CAWSLGTPGGTQYF.

This rearrangement joins TRBV25-1 to TRBJ2-1; no clear D. Germline V gene data show CDR1 as MGHDK and CDR2 as SYGVNS. V lost 3 bases and J 2 bases, leaving 8 bases between the germline ends. The CDR3 length is 14 residues. The CDR3 DNA reads TGTGCCAGCAGTGAGCCGCGGCCCTACAATGAGCAGTTCTTC. Translated: CASSEPRPYNEQFF.

This clone was seen only once. The genes are TRBV7-8 and TRBJ2-2; D is unclear. Trimming pared 2 bases from V and 6 bases from J, leaving 13 bases between. The CDR3 covers 15 residues. Germline assignment: CDR1 SGHVS and CDR2 FQNEAQ. The CDR3 DNA follows: TGTGCCAGCAGCTTAAAACCTAGGTTTTCCGGGGAGCTGTTTTTT. It translates to CASSLKPRFSGELFF.

The sample holds one count of this clone. The chain joins TRBV27 to TRBJ2-2; TRBD1 matches at 8 bases. The CDR3 contains 14 residues. The J segment lost 6 bases and the V segment lost 4 bases, leaving 4 bases of the junction unmatched. CDR1 is MNHEY, CDR2 SMNVEV, per germline (reference sequence). The CDR3 protein is CASSYQQGAGELFF. Written as DNA, the CDR3 is TGTGCCAGCAGTTACCAACAGGGGGCCGGGGAGCTGTTTTTT.